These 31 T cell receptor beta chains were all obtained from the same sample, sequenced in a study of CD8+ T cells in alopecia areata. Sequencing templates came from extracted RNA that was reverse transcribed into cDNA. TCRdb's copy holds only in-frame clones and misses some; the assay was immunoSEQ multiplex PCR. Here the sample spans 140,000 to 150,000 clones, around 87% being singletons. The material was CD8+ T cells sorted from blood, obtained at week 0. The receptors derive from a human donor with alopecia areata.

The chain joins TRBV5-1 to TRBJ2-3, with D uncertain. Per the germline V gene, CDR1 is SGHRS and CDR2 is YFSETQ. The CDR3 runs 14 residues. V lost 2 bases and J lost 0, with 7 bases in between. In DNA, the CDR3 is TGCGCCAGCAGCTTCGGAGTGAGCACAGATACGCAGTATTTT. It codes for CASSFGVSTDTQYF.

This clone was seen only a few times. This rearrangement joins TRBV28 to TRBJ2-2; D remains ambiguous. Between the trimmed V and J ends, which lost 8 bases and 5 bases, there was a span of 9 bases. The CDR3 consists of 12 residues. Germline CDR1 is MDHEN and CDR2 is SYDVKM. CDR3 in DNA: TGTGCCAGCGATCGGACGACCGGGGAGCTGTTTTTT. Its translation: CASDRTTGELFF.

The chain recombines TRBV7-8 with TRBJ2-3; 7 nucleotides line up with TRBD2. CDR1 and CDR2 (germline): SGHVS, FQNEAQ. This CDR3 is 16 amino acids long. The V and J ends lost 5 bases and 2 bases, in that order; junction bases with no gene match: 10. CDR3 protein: CASSPTGTTYTDTQYF. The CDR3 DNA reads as TGTGCCAGCAGCCCCACCGGGACTACCTACACAGATACGCAGTATTTT.

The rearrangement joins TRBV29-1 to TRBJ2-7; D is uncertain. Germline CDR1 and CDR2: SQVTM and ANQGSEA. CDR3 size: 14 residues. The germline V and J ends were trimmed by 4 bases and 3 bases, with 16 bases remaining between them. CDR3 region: CSVGRPENYYEQYF. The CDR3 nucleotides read TGCAGCGTTGGTCGGCCAGAAAATTACTACGAGCAGTACTTC.

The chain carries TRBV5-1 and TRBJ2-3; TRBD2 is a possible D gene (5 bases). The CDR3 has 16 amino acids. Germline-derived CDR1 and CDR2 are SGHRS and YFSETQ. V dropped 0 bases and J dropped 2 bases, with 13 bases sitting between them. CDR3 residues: CASSLGEGRNTDTQYF. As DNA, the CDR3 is TGCGCCAGCAGCTTGGGCGAGGGCCGCAACACAGATACGCAGTATTTT.

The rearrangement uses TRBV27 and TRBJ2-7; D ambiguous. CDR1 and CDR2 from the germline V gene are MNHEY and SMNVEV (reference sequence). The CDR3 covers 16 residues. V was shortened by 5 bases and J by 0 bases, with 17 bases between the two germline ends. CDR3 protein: CASSPLPGPYSYEQYF. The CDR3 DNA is TGTGCCAGCAGTCCCCTCCCCGGTCCTTACTCCTACGAGCAGTACTTC.

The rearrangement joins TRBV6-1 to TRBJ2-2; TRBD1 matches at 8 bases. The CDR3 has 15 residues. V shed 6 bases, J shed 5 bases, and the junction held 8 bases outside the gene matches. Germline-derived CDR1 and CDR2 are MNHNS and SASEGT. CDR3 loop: CASRDGQGWTGELFF. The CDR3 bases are TGTGCCAGCAGAGATGGACAGGGATGGACCGGGGAGCTGTTTTTT.

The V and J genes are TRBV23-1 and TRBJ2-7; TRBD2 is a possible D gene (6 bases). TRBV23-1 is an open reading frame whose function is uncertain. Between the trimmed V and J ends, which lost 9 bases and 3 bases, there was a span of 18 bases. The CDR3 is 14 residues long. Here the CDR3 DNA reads TGCGCCAGTCGGGCGGGGCACCATTACTACGAGCAGTACTTC. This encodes CASRAGHHYYEQYF.

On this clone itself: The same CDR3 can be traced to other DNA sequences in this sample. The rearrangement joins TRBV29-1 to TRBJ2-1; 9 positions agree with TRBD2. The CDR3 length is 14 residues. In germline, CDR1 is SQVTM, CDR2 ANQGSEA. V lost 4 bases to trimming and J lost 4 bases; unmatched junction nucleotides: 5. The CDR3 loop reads CSVGRSGSYNEQFF. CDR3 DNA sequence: TGCAGCGTTGGTCGTAGCGGGAGTTACAATGAGCAGTTCTTC.

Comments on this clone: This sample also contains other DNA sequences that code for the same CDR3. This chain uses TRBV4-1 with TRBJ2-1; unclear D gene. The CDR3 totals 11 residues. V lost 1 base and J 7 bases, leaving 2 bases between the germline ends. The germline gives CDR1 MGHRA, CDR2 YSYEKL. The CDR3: CASSQGNEQFF. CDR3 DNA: TGCGCCAGCAGCCAAGGTAATGAGCAGTTCTTC.

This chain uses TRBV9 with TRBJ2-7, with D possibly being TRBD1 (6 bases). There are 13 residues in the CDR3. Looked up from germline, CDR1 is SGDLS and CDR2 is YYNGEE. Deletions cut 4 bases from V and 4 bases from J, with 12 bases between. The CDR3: CASSPRGGYEQYF. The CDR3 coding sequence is TGTGCCAGCAGCCCCCGAGGGGGTTACGAGCAGTACTTC. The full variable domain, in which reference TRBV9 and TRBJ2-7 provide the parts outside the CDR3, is DSGVTQTPKHLITATGQRVTLRCSPRSGDLSVYWYQQSLDQGLQFLIQYYNGEERAKGNILERFSAQQFPDLHSELNLSSLELGDSALYFCASSPRGGYEQYFGPGTRLTVT.

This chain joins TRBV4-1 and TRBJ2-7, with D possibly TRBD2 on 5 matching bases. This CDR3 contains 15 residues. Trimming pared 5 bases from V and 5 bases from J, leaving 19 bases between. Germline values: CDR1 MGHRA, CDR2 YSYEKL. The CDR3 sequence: CASSSFSRGADEQYF. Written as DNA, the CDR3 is TGCGCCAGCAGCTCCTTCTCCCGGGGTGCTGACGAGCAGTACTTC.

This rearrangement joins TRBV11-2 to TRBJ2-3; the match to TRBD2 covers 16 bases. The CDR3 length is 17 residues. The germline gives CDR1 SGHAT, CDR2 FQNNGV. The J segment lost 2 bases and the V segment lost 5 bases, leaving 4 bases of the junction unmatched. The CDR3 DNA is TGTGCCAGCAGCGCGGGACTAGCGGGAGGGCCCACAGATACGCAGTATTTT. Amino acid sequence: CASSAGLAGGPTDTQYF.

The CDR3 here is CASSSSGGGLDTQYF. CDR3 DNA sequence: TGTGCCAGCAGCTCAAGCGGGGGTGGGTTGGATACGCAGTATTTT. The chain combines TRBV7-6 with TRBJ2-3, with 8 bases fitting TRBD2. Germline assignment: CDR1 SGHVS and CDR2 FNYEAQ. The ends lost 4 bases at V and 6 bases at J; junction bases unmatched: 9. This CDR3 has 15 residues.

The DNA of the CDR3 is TGTGCCAGCAGTCCGGGGGACAGGACGGCAGATACGCAGTATTTT. Protein sequence: CASSPGDRTADTQYF. The chain links TRBV27 to TRBJ2-3; 8 bases fit TRBD1. Germline CDR1 is MNHEY and CDR2 is SMNVEV (reference sequence). The CDR3 contains 15 residues. J gave up 4 bases and V 5 bases, and 8 bases lay outside the gene matches.

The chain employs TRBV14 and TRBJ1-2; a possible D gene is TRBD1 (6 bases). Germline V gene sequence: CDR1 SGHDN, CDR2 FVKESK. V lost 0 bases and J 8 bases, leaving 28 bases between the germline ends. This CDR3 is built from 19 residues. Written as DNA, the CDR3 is TGTGCCAGCAGCCAAGAGTGGGACACATTTCCTTCTCTTATTTACGGCTACACCTTC. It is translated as CASSQEWDTFPSLIYGYTF.

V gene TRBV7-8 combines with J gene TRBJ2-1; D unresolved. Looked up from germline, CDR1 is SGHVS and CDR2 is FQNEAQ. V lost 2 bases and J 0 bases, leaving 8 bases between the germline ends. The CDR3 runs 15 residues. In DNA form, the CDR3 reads TGTGCCAGCAGCTTAATCTTGAGCTCCTACAATGAGCAGTTCTTC. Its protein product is CASSLILSSYNEQFF.

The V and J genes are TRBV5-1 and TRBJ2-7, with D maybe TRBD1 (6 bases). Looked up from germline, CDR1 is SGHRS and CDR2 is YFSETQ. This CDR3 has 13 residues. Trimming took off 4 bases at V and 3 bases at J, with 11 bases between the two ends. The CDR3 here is CASSPGQRYEQYF. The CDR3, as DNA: TGCGCCAGCAGCCCGGGACAACGCTACGAGCAGTACTTC.

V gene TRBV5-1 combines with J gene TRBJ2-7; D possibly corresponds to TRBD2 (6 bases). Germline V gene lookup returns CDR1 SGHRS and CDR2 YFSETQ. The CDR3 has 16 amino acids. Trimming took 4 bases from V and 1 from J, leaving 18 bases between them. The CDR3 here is CASSEKSSERSYEQYF. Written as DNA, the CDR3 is TGCGCCAGCAGCGAGAAATCTAGCGAGAGGTCCTACGAGCAGTACTTC. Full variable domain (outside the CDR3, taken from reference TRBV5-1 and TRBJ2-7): KAGVTQTPRYLIKTRGQQVTLSCSPISGHRSVSWYQQTPGQGLQFLFEYFSETQRNKGNFPGRFSGRQFSNSRSEMNVSTLELGDSALYLCASSEKSSERSYEQYFGPGTRLTVT.

The CDR3 sequence is CASSQALGSGNTIYF. Here the CDR3 DNA reads TGCGCCAGCAGCCAAGCCCTGGGATCTGGAAACACCATATATTTT. This chain links TRBV4-1 with TRBJ1-3, with D unclear. Germline lookup yields CDR1 MGHRA and CDR2 YSYEKL. This CDR3 spans 15 amino acids. Deletions cut 1 base from V and 1 base from J, with 8 bases between.

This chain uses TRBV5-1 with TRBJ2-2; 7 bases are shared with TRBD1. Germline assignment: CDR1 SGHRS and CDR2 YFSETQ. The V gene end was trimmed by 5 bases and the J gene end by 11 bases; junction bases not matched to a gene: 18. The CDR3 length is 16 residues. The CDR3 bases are TGCGCCAGCAGTTTTTGGACAGGAACCACACCGGGAGAGCTGTTTTTT. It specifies CASSFWTGTTPGELFF.

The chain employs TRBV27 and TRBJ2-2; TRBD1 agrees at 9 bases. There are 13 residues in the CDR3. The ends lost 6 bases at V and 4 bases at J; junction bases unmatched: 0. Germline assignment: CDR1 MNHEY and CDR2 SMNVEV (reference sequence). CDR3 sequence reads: CASRTGGTGELFF. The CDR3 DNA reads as TGTGCCAGCAGGACAGGGGGCACCGGGGAGCTGTTTTTT.

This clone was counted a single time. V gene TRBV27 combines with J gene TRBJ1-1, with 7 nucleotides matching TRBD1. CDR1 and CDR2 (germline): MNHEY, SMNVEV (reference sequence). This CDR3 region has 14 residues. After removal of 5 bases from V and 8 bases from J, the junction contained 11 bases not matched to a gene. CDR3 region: CASSIRTGNLEAFF. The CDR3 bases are TGTGCCAGCAGTATCAGGACAGGTAACCTAGAAGCTTTCTTT.

CDR3 in amino acids: CASSSTGTGEETQYF. CDR3 in DNA: TGTGCCAGCAGCTCAACCGGTACAGGGGAAGAGACCCAGTACTTC. V and J are TRBV5-4 and TRBJ2-5; 7 nucleotides line up with TRBD1. Per germline, CDR1 SGHNT and CDR2 YYREEE (reference sequence). The CDR3 runs to 15 residues. V was clipped by 3 bases and J by 3 bases; unmatched bases: 8.

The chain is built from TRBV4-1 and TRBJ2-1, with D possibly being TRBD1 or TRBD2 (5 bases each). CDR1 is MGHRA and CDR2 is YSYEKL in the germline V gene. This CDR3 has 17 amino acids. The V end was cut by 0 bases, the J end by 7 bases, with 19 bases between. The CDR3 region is CASSQDRGRRSTNEQFF. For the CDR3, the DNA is TGCGCCAGCAGCCAAGATCGGGGACGAAGGTCTACGAATGAGCAGTTCTTC.

CDR3 protein: CASSLLRGDTEAFF. The CDR3 DNA reads TGTGCCAGCAGCTTGCTTCGGGGAGACACTGAAGCTTTCTTT. This chain joins TRBV7-9 and TRBJ1-1; D ambiguous. This CDR3 spans 14 amino acids. Germline V gives CDR1 SEHNR, CDR2 FQNEAQ (reference sequence). V dropped 3 bases and J dropped 3 bases, with 11 bases sitting between them.

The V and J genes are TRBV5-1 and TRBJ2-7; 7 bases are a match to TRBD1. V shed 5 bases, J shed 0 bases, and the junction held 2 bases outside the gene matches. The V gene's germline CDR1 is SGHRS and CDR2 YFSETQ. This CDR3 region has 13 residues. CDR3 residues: CASRGTVSYEQYF. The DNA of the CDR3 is TGCGCCAGCAGGGGGACAGTCTCCTACGAGCAGTACTTC. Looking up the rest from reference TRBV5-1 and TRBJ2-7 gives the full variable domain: KAGVTQTPRYLIKTRGQQVTLSCSPISGHRSVSWYQQTPGQGLQFLFEYFSETQRNKGNFPGRFSGRQFSNSRSEMNVSTLELGDSALYLCASRGTVSYEQYFGPGTRLTVT.

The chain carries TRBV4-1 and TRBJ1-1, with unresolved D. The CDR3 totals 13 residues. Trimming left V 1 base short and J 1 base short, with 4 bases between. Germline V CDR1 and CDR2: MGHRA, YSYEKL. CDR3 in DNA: TGCGCCAGCAGCCAAGTGACGAACACTGAAGCTTTCTTT. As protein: CASSQVTNTEAFF.

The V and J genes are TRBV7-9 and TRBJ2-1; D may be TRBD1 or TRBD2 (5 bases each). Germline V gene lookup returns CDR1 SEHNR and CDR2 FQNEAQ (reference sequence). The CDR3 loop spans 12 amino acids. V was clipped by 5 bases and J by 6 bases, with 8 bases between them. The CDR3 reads CASSGGVNEQFF. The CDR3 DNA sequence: TGTGCCAGCAGCGGGGGAGTCAATGAGCAGTTCTTC.

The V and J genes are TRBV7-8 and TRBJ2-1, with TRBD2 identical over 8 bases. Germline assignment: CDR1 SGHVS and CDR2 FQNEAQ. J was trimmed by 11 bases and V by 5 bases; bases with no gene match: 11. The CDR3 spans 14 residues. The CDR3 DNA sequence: TGTGCCAGCAGCCCCCTGGCCAGCGGGAGCCAGCAGTTCTTC. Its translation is CASSPLASGSQQFF.

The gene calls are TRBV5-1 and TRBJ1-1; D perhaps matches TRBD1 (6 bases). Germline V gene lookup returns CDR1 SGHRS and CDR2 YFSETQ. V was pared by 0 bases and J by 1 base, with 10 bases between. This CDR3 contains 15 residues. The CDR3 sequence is CASSLGPGENTEAFF. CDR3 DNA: TGCGCCAGCAGCTTGGGGCCAGGGGAGAACACTGAAGCTTTCTTT.